This T cell receptor (beta chain) was sequenced for a study of PD-1 blockade in classical Hodgkin lymphoma. Findings and caveats of the study: Why the repertoires differ is still unclear, perhaps disease activity or prior therapy. CD4+ TCR diversity climbed significantly by C4D1, unlike CD8+ TCR diversity. Diversity similar to that of newly diagnosed patients was seen at baseline in complete responders.

This table comes from immunoSEQ multiplex PCR, and its TCRdb copy is limited to in-frame clones, with some not included. The table records thousands of clones, 63% of them present only once. Relapse was seen in all patients after autologous stem cell transplantation, and brentuximab vedotin exposure was variable. Patients showed best responses of complete response, partial response or progressive disease. This clone was seen more than once but under ten times. Its antigen is unknown. This receptor was obtained from a human donor with classical Hodgkin lymphoma. This sample comprised peripheral blood mononuclear cells (PBMCs), obtained at baseline.

CDR3 sequence (DNA): TGTGCCAGCAGCCGCCGGACAGGGTGGGGAAACACCATATATTTT. This encodes CASSRRTGWGNTIYF. This chain uses TRBV28 with TRBJ1-3, with TRBD1 identical over 8 bases. Germline assignment: CDR1 MDHEN and CDR2 SYDVKM. CDR3 size: 15 residues. The ends lost 6 bases at V and 4 bases at J; junction bases unmatched: 8.